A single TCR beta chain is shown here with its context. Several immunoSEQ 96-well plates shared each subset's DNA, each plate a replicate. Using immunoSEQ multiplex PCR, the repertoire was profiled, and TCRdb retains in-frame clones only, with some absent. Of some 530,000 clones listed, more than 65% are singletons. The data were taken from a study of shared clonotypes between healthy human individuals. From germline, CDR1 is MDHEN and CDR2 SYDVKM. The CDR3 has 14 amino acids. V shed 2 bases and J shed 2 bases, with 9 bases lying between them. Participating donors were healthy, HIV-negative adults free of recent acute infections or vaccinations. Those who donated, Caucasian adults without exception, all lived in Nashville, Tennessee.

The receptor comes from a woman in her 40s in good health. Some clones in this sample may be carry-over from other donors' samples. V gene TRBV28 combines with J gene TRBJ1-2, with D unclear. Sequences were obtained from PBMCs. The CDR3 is CASSLVAKNYGYTF. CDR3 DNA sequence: TGTGCCAGCAGTTTAGTAGCGAAAAACTATGGCTACACCTTC.